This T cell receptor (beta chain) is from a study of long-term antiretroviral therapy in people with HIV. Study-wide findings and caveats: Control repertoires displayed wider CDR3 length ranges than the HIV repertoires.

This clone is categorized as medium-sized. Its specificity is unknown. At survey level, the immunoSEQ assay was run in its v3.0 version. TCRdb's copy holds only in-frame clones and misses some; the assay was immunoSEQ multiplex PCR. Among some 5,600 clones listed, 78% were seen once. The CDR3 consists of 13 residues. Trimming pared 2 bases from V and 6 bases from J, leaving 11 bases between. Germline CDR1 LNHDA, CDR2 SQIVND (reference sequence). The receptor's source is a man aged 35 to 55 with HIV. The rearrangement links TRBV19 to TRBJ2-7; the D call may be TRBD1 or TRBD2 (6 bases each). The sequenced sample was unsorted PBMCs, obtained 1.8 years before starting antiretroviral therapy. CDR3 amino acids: CASSIPGAGEQYF. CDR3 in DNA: TGTGCCAGTAGTATACCGGGGGCAGGCGAGCAGTACTTC.